Presented here are 17 T cell receptor beta chains from one specimen sequenced in a study of blood T cell repertoires in COVID-19. The method was immunoSEQ multiplex PCR; TCRdb's version includes in-frame clones alone and lacks a portion of them. The table has under 200,000 clones, roughly 78% seen once. The sequencing sample was made of PBMCs or T cells enriched from blood (not recorded which). These TCRs come from a woman in her sixties or seventies in a cohort exposed to, infected with or recovered from COVID-19 (not recorded which).

This clone was observed a single time. This sequence joins TRBV10-3 and TRBJ1-2; D uncertain. CDR3 length: 13 residues. CDR1 is ENHRY and CDR2 is SYGVKD in the germline V gene. V was shortened by 3 bases and J by 8 bases, with 13 bases between the two germline ends. CDR3 sequence reads: CAISDTAQTGYTF. The CDR3 region has the DNA TGTGCCATCAGTGACACTGCGCAAACGGGCTACACCTTC.

V and J are TRBV3-1 (or the pseudogene TRBV3-2) and TRBJ1-2; D perhaps matches TRBD1 (5 bases). V was trimmed by 0 bases and J by 4 bases, leaving 15 bases between them. The CDR3 is 16 residues long. Per germline, CDR1 LGHDT and CDR2 YNNKEL (reference sequence). The CDR3 sequence: CASSQDKAGPSYGYTF. Written as DNA, the CDR3 is TGTGCCAGCAGCCAAGATAAGGCAGGGCCCAGCTATGGCTACACCTTC.

The chain uses TRBV19 and TRBJ1-1, with TRBD1 matching over 7 bases. V shed 7 bases, J shed 8 bases, and the junction held 7 bases outside the gene matches. Germline V gene data show CDR1 as LNHDA and CDR2 as SQIVND (reference sequence). This CDR3 is 12 amino acids long. CDR3 DNA: TGTGCCAGTAATAGTCGCAGGGGGGAAGCTTTCTTT. Translating gives CASNSRRGEAFF.

The chain couples TRBV24-1 to TRBJ1-1, with D unresolved. The CDR3 spans 13 residues. Trimming left V 3 bases short and J 1 base short, with 5 bases between. Germline V lookup: CDR1 KGHDR, CDR2 SFDVKD. CDR3 sequence reads: CATSDSGNTEAFF. The CDR3, as DNA: TGTGCCACCAGTGATAGCGGGAACACTGAAGCTTTCTTT.

The V call is TRBV24-1, the J call TRBJ1-3; TRBD1 matches at 9 bases. In germline, CDR1 is KGHDR, CDR2 SFDVKD. The J segment lost 3 bases and the V segment lost 4 bases, leaving 6 bases of the junction unmatched. CDR3 length equals 16 residues. CDR3 DNA sequence: TGTGCCACCAGTGAGGGGACAGGGAAAGGTGGAAACACCATATATTTT. Encoded protein: CATSEGTGKGGNTIYF.

The rearrangement joins TRBV28 to TRBJ1-5, with TRBD1 matching over 8 bases. The CDR3 has 13 amino acids. Per germline, CDR1 MDHEN and CDR2 SYDVKM. After removal of 3 bases from V and 8 bases from J, the junction contained 3 bases not matched to a gene. CDR3 sequence reads: CASSFDRGEPQHF. The DNA of the CDR3 is TGTGCCAGCAGTTTTGACAGGGGAGAGCCCCAGCATTTT.

This clone was counted once. V and J are TRBV28 and TRBJ2-7; 7 nucleotides line up with TRBD2. The CDR3 is 13 residues long. V trimming: 7 bases; J trimming: 5 bases; junction bases outside the gene matches: 8. Germline-derived CDR1 and CDR2 are MDHEN and SYDVKM. Here the CDR3 DNA reads TGTGCCAGCAAAGGGGACTATTATAACGAGCAGTACTTC. Translating it yields CASKGDYYNEQYF.

This clone was recorded a few times. The rearrangement joins TRBV11-3 to TRBJ2-5, with D unclear. The V and J ends lost 0 bases and 3 bases respectively, with 5 bases between them. CDR3 size: 13 residues. Germline CDR1 and CDR2: SGHNT and YENEEA. CDR3: CASSLDQEETQYF. The CDR3 nucleotides are TGTGCCAGCAGCTTAGATCAGGAAGAGACCCAGTACTTC.

The chain couples TRBV6-5 to TRBJ2-7, with 7 bases fitting TRBD1. Germline V lookup: CDR1 MNHEY, CDR2 SVGAGI. This CDR3 spans 13 amino acids. J was trimmed by 3 bases and V by 7 bases; bases with no gene match: 6. The CDR3 DNA sequence: TGTGCCAGCAACCCGGGACAGAGCTACGAGCAGTACTTC. Encoded protein: CASNPGQSYEQYF.

The table lists this clone with a few counts. The chain couples TRBV10-3 to TRBJ2-7, with D maybe TRBD1 (7 bases). With 1 base removed from V and 2 bases from J, the gap between germline ends came to 12 bases. The CDR3 covers 15 residues. Looked up from germline, CDR1 is ENHRY and CDR2 is SYGVKD. In DNA, the CDR3 is TGTGCCATCAGTGAGTGGACAGGACTAACCTACGAGCAGTACTTC. As protein: CAISEWTGLTYEQYF.

This chain uses TRBV6-1 with TRBJ1-4, with D uncertain. The germline V and J ends were trimmed by 1 base and 8 bases, with 5 bases remaining between them. The germline CDR1 and CDR2 sequences are MNHNS and SASEGT. The CDR3 has 12 amino acids. The CDR3 bases are TGTGCCAGCAGTGAAGTACGGGAAAAACTGTTTTTT. It specifies CASSEVREKLFF.

This chain joins TRBV20-1 and TRBJ1-2; D is perhaps TRBD1 (5 bases). The CDR3 is made up of 12 amino acids. V lost 3 bases and J lost 5, with 10 bases in between. CDR1 and CDR2 from the germline V gene are DFQATT and SNEGSKA (reference sequence). The CDR3 DNA reads TGCAGTGCTAGTGTTCAGGGATATGGCTACACCTTC. Its translation is CSASVQGYGYTF.

V usage is TRBV2 and J usage is TRBJ1-1; 7 bases are a match to TRBD1. CDR3 length equals 14 residues. Trimming took 7 bases from V and 3 from J; bases not matched to a gene: 8. Per the germline V gene, CDR1 is SNHLY and CDR2 is FYNNEI. CDR3 sequence (DNA): TGTGCCAGCACCTACAGGGGACTGGACACTGAAGCTTTCTTT. Translation: CASTYRGLDTEAFF.

The chain has TRBV18 and TRBJ1-6; D is possibly TRBD1 (5 bases). CDR1 KGHSH and CDR2 LQKENI come from the germline V gene. This CDR3 region has 16 residues. Deletions cut 3 bases from V and 7 bases from J, with 16 bases between. The CDR3 region has the DNA TGTGCCAGCTCACCTGGATTGATGACAGCAAATTCACCCCTCCACTTT. It translates to CASSPGLMTANSPLHF.

This rearrangement joins TRBV6-5 to TRBJ1-3; 8 bases agree with TRBD1. Unmatched junction bases numbered 5, after V lost 4 bases and J lost 0 bases. Germline CDR1 and CDR2: MNHEY and SVGAGI. This CDR3 comprises 16 residues. The CDR3 loop is CASSSWTGTSGNTIYF. The CDR3 DNA is TGTGCCAGCAGTTCCTGGACAGGGACCTCTGGAAACACCATATATTTT.

V gene TRBV11-3 combines with J gene TRBJ2-1, with 11 bases that match TRBD2. The CDR3 totals 15 residues. Germline V gene data show CDR1 as SGHNT and CDR2 as YENEEA. With V trimmed by 3 bases and J by 6 bases, 4 bases remained unmatched. The CDR3 DNA is TGTGCCAGCAGCTTCGGGACTAGCGGCTCCAATGAGCAGTTCTTC. Translating it yields CASSFGTSGSNEQFF. Combining the CDR3 with reference TRBV11-3 and TRBJ2-1 gives the whole variable domain EAGVVQSPRYKIIEKKQPVAFWCNPISGHNTLYWYLQNLGQGPELLIRYENEEAVDDSQLPKDRFSAERLKGVDSTLKIQPAELGDSAVYLCASSFGTSGSNEQFFGPGTRLTVL.

The chain has TRBV28 and TRBJ2-7; 10 nucleotides agree with TRBD1. This CDR3 has 18 amino acids. The V and J ends lost 5 bases and 4 bases, in that order; junction bases with no gene match: 17. From germline, CDR1 is MDHEN and CDR2 SYDVKM. The CDR3 is CASSPPTGGVTVGYEQYF. CDR3 DNA sequence: TGTGCCAGCAGTCCGCCGACAGGGGGCGTAACAGTCGGGTACGAGCAGTACTTC.